The next 18 T cell receptor beta chains were all read from a single sample in a study of T cells in Graves' hyperthyroidism and ophthalmopathy. Regions amplified from RNA transcripts were the TCR beta CDR3 regions. Using the HTBI primer set, a first-round RT-PCR was run on the TCR CDR3. MiXCR was run by TCRdb on the multiplex PCR reads, yielding one entry per CDR3 protein. The sample has approximately 480,000 distinct CDR3 sequences, under 25% seen once. The specimen was blood. The source of these receptors is a young man with Graves' hyperthyroidism.

The chain recombines TRBV6-1 with TRBJ1-1; maybe TRBD1 (5 bases). Trimming left V 1 base short and J 2 bases short, with 8 bases between. The CDR3 runs to 14 residues. Germline-derived CDR1 and CDR2 are MNHNS and SASEGT. The CDR3 is CASSEGQPNTEAFF. CDR3 nucleotide sequence: TGTGCCAGCAGTGAAGGACAGCCCAACACTGAAGCTTTCTTT.

Ten or more counts support this clonotype. The rearrangement links TRBV12-3 or TRBV12-4 to TRBJ1-3; unclear D gene. The V end was cut by 6 bases, the J end by 2 bases, with 11 bases between. The CDR3 sequence is 14 residues long. This chain's CDR3 is CASRSTGTGNTIYF. CDR3 in DNA: TGTGCCAGCAGGTCCACGGGGACTGGAAACACCATATATTTT.

This clonotype was counted at least ten times. The genes are TRBV20-1 and TRBJ2-7; D call uncertain. This CDR3 has 14 residues. Germline V gives CDR1 DFQATT, CDR2 SNEGSKA (reference sequence). The ends were cut back, 4 bases at V and 3 bases at J, with 16 bases in the middle. CDR3 nucleotide sequence: TGCAGTGCTATCCCTCGGAACAGCGTCTACGAGCAGTACTTC. The encoded protein is CSAIPRNSVYEQYF.

This clonotype appeared many times. The chain uses TRBV12-3 or TRBV12-4 and TRBJ1-2; no clear D gene. The CDR3 totals 13 residues. V was clipped by 10 bases and J by 3 bases, with 15 bases between them. CDR3 amino acids: CATHGEEDYGYTF. CDR3 nucleotides: TGTGCCACCCATGGCGAGGAAGACTATGGCTACACCTTC.

Ten or more counts support this clonotype. The CDR3 bases are TGTGCCAGCAGTTTTCGGCATGAAGCTTTCTTT. The encoded protein is CASSFRHEAFF. The chain carries TRBV12-3 or TRBV12-4 and TRBJ1-1; D gene unclear. This CDR3 is 11 amino acids long. With 3 bases removed from V and 7 bases from J, the gap between germline ends came to 6 bases.

This clonotype was observed a handful of times. This sequence joins TRBV19 and TRBJ2-7; the match to TRBD1 covers 7 bases. Trimming took 6 bases from V and 2 from J; bases not matched to a gene: 4. The V gene's germline CDR1 is LNHDA and CDR2 SQIVND (reference sequence). The CDR3 runs to 13 residues. The CDR3, as DNA: TGTGCCAGTAGCGACAGGGTCGCCTACGAGCAGTACTTC. Translating gives CASSDRVAYEQYF.

This clonotype was observed at least ten times. The V call is TRBV11-2, the J call TRBJ1-3, with a possible D match to TRBD1 (5 bases). There are 18 residues in the CDR3. From germline, CDR1 is SGHAT and CDR2 FQNNGV. Trimming removed 0 bases from V and 8 bases from J, with 23 bases in between. CDR3 sequence: CASSLDYPRDGSEDTIYF. Written as DNA, the CDR3 is TGTGCCAGCAGCTTAGACTATCCCAGGGACGGGTCGGAGGACACCATATATTTT.

CDR3 residues: CASSPGQDSSYEQYF. The CDR3 nucleotides are TGTGCCAGCAGCCCCGGACAGGATAGCTCCTACGAGCAGTACTTC. This chain uses TRBV7-9 with TRBJ2-7; 7 bases map to TRBD1. The CDR3 spans 15 residues. Germline lookup yields CDR1 SEHNR and CDR2 FQNEAQ (reference sequence). The trim removed 5 bases at V and 0 bases at J, leaving 7 bases unmatched.

The chain is built from TRBV5-5 and TRBJ1-5; D not certain. V dropped 0 bases and J dropped 2 bases, with 9 bases sitting between them. Germline lookup yields CDR1 SGHKS and CDR2 YYEKEE (reference sequence). CDR3 size: 15 residues. The CDR3 DNA is TGTGCCAGCAGCTTGGTTCCTCAGGGCAATCAGCCCCAGCATTTT. Amino acids: CASSLVPQGNQPQHF. The whole variable domain, filled in from reference TRBV5-5 and TRBJ1-5, reads DAGVTQSPTHLIKTRGQQVTLRCSPISGHKSVSWYQQVLGQGPQFIFQYYEKEERGRGNFPDRFSARQFPNYSSELNVNALLLGDSALYLCASSLVPQGNQPQHFGDGTRLSIL.

The gene calls are TRBV20-1 and TRBJ2-5; D uncertain. This CDR3 region has 11 residues. Germline CDR1 is DFQATT and CDR2 is SNEGSKA (reference sequence). With 4 bases removed from V and 1 base from J, the gap between germline ends came to 4 bases. In DNA form, the CDR3 reads TGCAGTGCTATCGTCCAAGAGACCCAGTACTTC. Its translation is CSAIVQETQYF.

This chain connects TRBV9 to TRBJ1-5; 10 bases map to TRBD1. V was clipped by 3 bases and J by 5 bases; unmatched bases: 8. Germline V gene data show CDR1 as SGDLS and CDR2 as YYNGEE. The CDR3 has 16 residues. CDR3: CASSETGQGDYQPQHF. In nucleotides, the CDR3 is TGTGCCAGCAGCGAGACAGGACAGGGGGATTATCAGCCCCAGCATTTT. Variable domain in full (rest from reference TRBV9 and TRBJ1-5): DSGVTQTPKHLITATGQRVTLRCSPRSGDLSVYWYQQSLDQGLQFLIQYYNGEERAKGNILERFSAQQFPDLHSELNLSSLELGDSALYFCASSETGQGDYQPQHFGDGTRLSIL.

The chain joins TRBV20-1 to TRBJ2-5; perhaps TRBD2 as D (6 bases). V gave up 2 bases and J gave up 4 bases, with 11 bases separating them. This CDR3 has 13 amino acids. Per germline, CDR1 DFQATT and CDR2 SNEGSKA (reference sequence). CDR3 residues: CSARSSGRETQYF. The DNA for the CDR3 is TGCAGTGCTAGATCGAGCGGGCGAGAGACCCAGTACTTC.

V gene TRBV6-4 combines with J gene TRBJ2-7; TRBD2 is a possible D gene (6 bases). The V end lost 3 bases, the J end lost 1 base, and 10 bases lay between the germline ends. Germline V CDR1 and CDR2: MRHNA, SNTAGT. The CDR3 runs 14 residues. The CDR3 bases are TGTGCCAGCAGTGAGGAGGGAGATTCCTACGAGCAGTACTTC. This codes for CASSEEGDSYEQYF.

The V call is TRBV7-8, the J call TRBJ2-5; D tentatively fits TRBD1 or TRBD2 (5 bases each). The CDR3 contains 16 residues. Germline values: CDR1 SGHVS, CDR2 FQNEAQ. Trimming removed 2 bases from V and 0 bases from J, with 13 bases in between. The CDR3 loop reads CASSLRWGGYQETQYF. The CDR3, as DNA: TGTGCCAGCAGCTTAAGATGGGGCGGGTACCAAGAGACCCAGTACTTC. The entire variable domain, with the rest obtained from reference TRBV7-8 and TRBJ2-5, is as follows: GAGVSQSPRYKVAKRGQDVALRCDPISGHVSLFWYQQALGQGPEFLTYFQNEAQLDKSGLPSDRFFAERPEGSVSTLKIQRTQQEDSAVYLCASSLRWGGYQETQYFGPGTRLLVL.

V gene TRBV2 combines with J gene TRBJ2-3; TRBD2 matches 7 bases. Germline lookup yields CDR1 SNHLY and CDR2 FYNNEI. Germline trimming cut 6 bases from V and 3 bases from J; bases unmatched to any gene: 6. This CDR3 has 14 amino acids. CDR3 DNA sequence: TGTGCCAGCAGAAGGCTAGCGGAAACAGATACGCAGTATTTT. Translated, it gives CASRRLAETDTQYF.

This clonotype was seen repeatedly, ten times or more. The gene calls are TRBV12-3 or TRBV12-4 and TRBJ1-4; the match to TRBD1 covers 9 bases. Trimming took 6 bases from V and 5 from J; bases not matched to a gene: 4. The CDR3 has 14 residues. In DNA, the CDR3 is TGTGCCAGCAGCCTGACAGGGGGGAATGAAAAACTGTTTTTT. Translation: CASSLTGGNEKLFF.

This clonotype was observed many times. A read error may produce the germline difference seen at one junction end. The chain employs TRBV6-1 and TRBJ1-1; maybe TRBD1 (5 bases). This CDR3 has 14 amino acids. Germline V gene lookup returns CDR1 MNHNS and CDR2 SASEGT. CDR3 DNA sequence: TGTGCCAGCAGTGAAAGGGGAGGGAACCCTGAAGCTTTCTTT. Residues: CASSERGGNPEAFF.

In its sample, this clonotype was seen many times. The rearrangement uses TRBV5-1 and TRBJ2-7; 10 positions match TRBD1. Germline-derived CDR1 and CDR2 are SGHRS and YFSETQ. Trimming removed 2 bases from V and 6 bases from J; junction bases left unmatched: 14. The CDR3 is 17 residues long. In nucleotides, the CDR3 is TGCGCCAGCAGCTTCGACCCGACAGGGGGCCTCCTAGCCGAGCAGTACTTC. Translating gives CASSFDPTGGLLAEQYF.